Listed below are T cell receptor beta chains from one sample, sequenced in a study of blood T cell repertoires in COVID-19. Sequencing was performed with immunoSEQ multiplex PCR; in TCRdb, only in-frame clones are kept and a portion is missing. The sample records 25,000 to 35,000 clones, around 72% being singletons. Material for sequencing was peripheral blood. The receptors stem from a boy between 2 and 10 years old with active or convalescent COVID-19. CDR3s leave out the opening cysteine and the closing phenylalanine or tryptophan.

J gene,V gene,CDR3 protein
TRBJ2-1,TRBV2,ASSDPREQAGKGNEQF
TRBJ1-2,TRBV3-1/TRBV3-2,ASTRGEGDYGYT
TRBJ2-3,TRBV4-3,ASSQGKGPTDTQY
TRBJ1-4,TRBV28,ASSTNDRGRDVTNEKLF
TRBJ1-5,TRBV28,ASSFYLHVLPRSQPQH
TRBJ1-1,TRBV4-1,ASSPTPGDAEAF
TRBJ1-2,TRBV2,ASSLTGTGDGYT
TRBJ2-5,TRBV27,ASSLSGQGVGTQY
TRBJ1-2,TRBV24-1,ATSDLRQGGGYGYT
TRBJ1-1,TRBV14,ASSQGTDTEAF
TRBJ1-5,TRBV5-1,ASSLTGQGGSQPQH
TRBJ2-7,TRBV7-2,ASSYGGEQY
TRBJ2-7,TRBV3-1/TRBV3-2,ASSPGWGQGGYEQY
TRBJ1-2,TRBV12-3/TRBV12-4,ASSPTGYGYT
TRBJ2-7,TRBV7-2,ASSFYYAPYEQY
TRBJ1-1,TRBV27,ASSRQGARTEAF
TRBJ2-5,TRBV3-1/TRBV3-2,ASSPRRAETQY
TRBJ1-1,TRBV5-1,ASSLKQQNTEAF
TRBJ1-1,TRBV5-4,ASSLNRGMNTEAF
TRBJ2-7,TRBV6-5,ASDRGSYEQY
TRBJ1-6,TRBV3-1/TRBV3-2,ASSQVFGQGLSPLH
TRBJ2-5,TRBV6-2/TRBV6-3,ASSYDVSAGKQETQY
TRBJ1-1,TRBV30,AWGRGLVSTNTEAF
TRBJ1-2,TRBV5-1,ASSLDNDRAANYGYT
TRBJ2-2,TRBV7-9,ASSPTDLNTGELF
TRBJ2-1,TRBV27,ASRERGKGGRPYNEQF
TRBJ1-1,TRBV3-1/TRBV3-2,ASSPRRDRGTEAF
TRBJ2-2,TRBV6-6,ASRLAGEGGELF
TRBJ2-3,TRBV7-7,ASSSTTSTDTQY
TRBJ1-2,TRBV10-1,ASSGTSNYGYT
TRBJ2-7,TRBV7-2,ASSLKTGASYEQY
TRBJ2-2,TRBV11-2,ASSLTTGWTGELF
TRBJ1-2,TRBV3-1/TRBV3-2,ASSQTRGNYGYT
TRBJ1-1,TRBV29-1,SVHEGGVGGPEAF
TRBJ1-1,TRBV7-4,ASSLDRMNTEAF
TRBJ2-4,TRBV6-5,ASSYSGDSKNIQY
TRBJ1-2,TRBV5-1,ASSLGPEGGGYT
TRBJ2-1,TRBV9,ASSPGGGVNEQF
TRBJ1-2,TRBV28,ASTNNLAGKNGYT
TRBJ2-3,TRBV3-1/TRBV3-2,ASSLSRPDTQY
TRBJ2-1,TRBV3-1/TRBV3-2,ASSPWKGGNEQF